Ten or more counts support the clone carrying this T cell receptor (beta chain). The CDR3 regions of TCR beta were amplified from RNA transcripts. During a first-round RT-PCR of the TCR CDR3, the HTBI primer set was used. TCRdb fed the multiplex PCR reads into MiXCR, producing one record per CDR3 protein. The profile shows 500,000 or so distinct CDR3 sequences, roughly 17% of them singletons. These data belong to a study of T cells in Graves' hyperthyroidism and ophthalmopathy. Study-wide context: Peripheral blood collection took place at initial diagnosis, before any treatment.

In the ophthalmopathy cohort, Clinical Activity Score was at least 3, NOSPECS grade at least 4, and duration under 3 months. Uncontrolled infection, other autoimmune disease, pregnancy or lactation disqualified patients from enrolment. Diagnoses used clinical symptoms, serum thyroxine and TRAb, thyroid ultrasound and orbital computed tomography. This TCR came from a woman aged 18-29 years with Graves' ophthalmopathy. The sequenced sample was blood.

The CDR3 reads CASSPQGGSYGYTF. CDR3 in DNA: TGTGCCAGCAGCCCCCAGGGTGGTAGCTATGGCTACACCTTC. The chain couples TRBV7-2 to TRBJ1-2; D might be TRBD1 (5 bases). Germline V CDR1 and CDR2: SGHTA, FQGNSA. Trimming stripped 5 bases from V and 4 bases from J, with 14 bases between. This CDR3 has 14 residues.